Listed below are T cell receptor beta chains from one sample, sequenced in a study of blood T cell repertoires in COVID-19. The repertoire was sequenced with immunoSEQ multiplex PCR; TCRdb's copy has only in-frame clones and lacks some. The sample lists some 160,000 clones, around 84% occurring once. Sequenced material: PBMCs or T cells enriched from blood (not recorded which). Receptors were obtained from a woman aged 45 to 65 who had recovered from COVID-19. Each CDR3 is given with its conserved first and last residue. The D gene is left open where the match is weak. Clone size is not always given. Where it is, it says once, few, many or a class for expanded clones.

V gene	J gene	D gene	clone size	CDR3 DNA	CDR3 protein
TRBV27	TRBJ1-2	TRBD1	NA	TGTGCCAGCAGTGAGGGACAGCACTATGGCTACACCTTC	CASSEGQHYGYTF
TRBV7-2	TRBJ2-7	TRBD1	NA	TGTGCCAGCAGCCTCGGACAGGGCAACCTCTACGAGCAGTACTTC	CASSLGQGNLYEQYF
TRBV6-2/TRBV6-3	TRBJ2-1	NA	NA	TGTGCCAGCAGTTATTACGGCGGTGAGCAGTTCTTC	CASSYYGGEQFF
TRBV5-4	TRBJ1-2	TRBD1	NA	TGTGCCAGCAGCTTGGGACAGGGGGTTTCTAACTATGGCTACACCTTC	CASSLGQGVSNYGYTF
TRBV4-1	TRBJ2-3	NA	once	TGCGCCAGCAGCCCTAGGAGGGACGGGCGCTGGGCAGATACGCAGTATTTT	CASSPRRDGRWADTQYF
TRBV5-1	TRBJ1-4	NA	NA	TGCGCCAGCAGCTCTGACAGCCCTAATGAAAAACTGTTTTTT	CASSSDSPNEKLFF
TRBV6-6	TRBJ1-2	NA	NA	TGTGCCAGCAGTTCACAGCTTTTGGATGGCTACACCTTC	CASSSQLLDGYTF
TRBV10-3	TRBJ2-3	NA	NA	TGTGCCATCAACCAGGGGATCACAGATACGCAGTATTTT	CAINQGITDTQYF
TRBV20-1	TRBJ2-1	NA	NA	TGCAGTGCTGTCTTTAATAAGCAGTTCTTC	CSAVFNKQFF
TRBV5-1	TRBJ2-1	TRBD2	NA	TGCGCCACCCCCCCTCTGGGGGGGTCCTCCTACAATGAGCAGTTCTTC	CATPPLGGSSYNEQFF
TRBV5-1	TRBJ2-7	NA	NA	TGCGCCAGCAGCTGGAGTTCAACAGGGACCTACGAGCAGTACTTC	CASSWSSTGTYEQYF
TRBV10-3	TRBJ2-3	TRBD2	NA	TGTGCCATCAGAGGGACTAGCGGCACAGATACGCAGTATTTT	CAIRGTSGTDTQYF
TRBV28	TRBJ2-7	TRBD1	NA	TGTGCCAGCACCCCCATGGGTAGGACAGGCCAAAACGAGCAGTACTTC	CASTPMGRTGQNEQYF
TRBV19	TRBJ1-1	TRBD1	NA	TGTGCCAGTAGACGACAGGGCCTTAGTCTCTCCAGCGCTGAAGCTTTCTTT	CASRRQGLSLSSAEAFF
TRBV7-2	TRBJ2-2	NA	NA	TGTGCCAGCAGCTTAGCGCAGTCCAGGAACACCGGGGAGCTGTTTTTT	CASSLAQSRNTGELFF
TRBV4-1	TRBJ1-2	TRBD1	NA	TGCGCCAGCAGCACCAGGACAGGATCAGATGGCTACACCTTC	CASSTRTGSDGYTF
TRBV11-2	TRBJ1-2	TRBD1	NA	TGTGCCAGCAGCCCACCGACAGGGTGGTCCTATGGCTACACCTTC	CASSPPTGWSYGYTF
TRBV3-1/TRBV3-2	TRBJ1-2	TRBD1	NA	TGTGCCAGCAGCTTCTTGGGACAGGGAAACTATGGCTACACCTTC	CASSFLGQGNYGYTF
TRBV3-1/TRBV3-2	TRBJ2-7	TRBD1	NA	TGTGCCAGCAGCCAAGCGGGACAGGCCCCCTACGAGCAGTACTTC	CASSQAGQAPYEQYF
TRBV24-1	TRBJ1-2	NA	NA	TGTGCCACCAGTGATGCCCAGGGGCGTGATGGCTACACCTTC	CATSDAQGRDGYTF
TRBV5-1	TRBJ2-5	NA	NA	TGCGCCAGCAGCCTTAATACCGGGGAGACCCAGTACTTC	CASSLNTGETQYF
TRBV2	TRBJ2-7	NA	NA	TGTGCCAGCAGTGAAAGTCAGTACCACGAGCAGTACTTC	CASSESQYHEQYF
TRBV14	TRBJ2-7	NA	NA	TGTGCCAGCAGCCTCTTCGTACAGGGAAGAGGGGCCGAGCAGTACTTC	CASSLFVQGRGAEQYF
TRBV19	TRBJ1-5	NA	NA	TGTGCCAGTAGTATGCGGGCTCAGCCCCAGCATTTT	CASSMRAQPQHF
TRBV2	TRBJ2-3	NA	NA	TGTGCCAGCAGTCCGGTCTATGTGGATACGCAGTATTTT	CASSPVYVDTQYF
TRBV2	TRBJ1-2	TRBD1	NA	TGTGCCAGCAGTGCGTCGACAGGGGCGTATGGCTACACCTTC	CASSASTGAYGYTF
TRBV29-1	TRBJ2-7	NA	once	TGCAGCGTTGAAGGTGGGGCCGACTACGAGCAGTACTTC	CSVEGGADYEQYF
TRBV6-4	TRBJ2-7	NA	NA	TGTGCCACCGCAGGGATAGTTCCTACCCAGAGCTTC	CATAGIVPTQSF
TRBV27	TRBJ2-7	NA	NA	TGTGCCAGCAGTTTATCGTCCCGGGGCAGGGGCTACGAGCAGTACTTC	CASSLSSRGRGYEQYF
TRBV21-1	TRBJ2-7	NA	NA	TGTGCCAGCATCCCTCCGGGTGTGCAGTACTTC	CASIPPGVQYF
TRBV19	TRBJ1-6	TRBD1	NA	TGTGCCAGTAGTATCCAGGGACAGAGACGAGATTCACCCCTCCACTTT	CASSIQGQRRDSPLHF
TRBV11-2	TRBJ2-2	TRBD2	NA	TGTGCCAGTTCCCTAGCGGGGGCTCCGACCGGGGAGCTGTTTTTT	CASSLAGAPTGELFF
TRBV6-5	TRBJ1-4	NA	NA	TGTGCCAGCAGTTACTCATATGGGGGAGGGGAAAAACTGTTTTTT	CASSYSYGGGEKLFF
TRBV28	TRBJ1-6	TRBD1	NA	TGTGCCAGCAGTTTAGTGGACAGGAATAATTCACCCCTCCACTTT	CASSLVDRNNSPLHF
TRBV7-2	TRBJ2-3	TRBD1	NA	TGTGCCAGCAGCAAGTGGTCTGGGACAGGGGGGGAAACGCAGTATTTT	CASSKWSGTGGETQYF
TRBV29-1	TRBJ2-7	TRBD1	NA	TGCAGCGTTGAGGGACAGGGGAAGGACGAGCAGTACTTC	CSVEGQGKDEQYF
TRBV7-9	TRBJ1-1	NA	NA	TGTGCCAGCAGCTTAGGGGGCGCGAGAAACACTGAAGCTTTCTTT	CASSLGGARNTEAFF
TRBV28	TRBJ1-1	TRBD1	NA	TGTGCCAGCAGAGCCGACAGGGTGTTCTTT	CASRADRVFF
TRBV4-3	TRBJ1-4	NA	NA	TGCGCCAGCAGCCAAGTCACCCGGAGAGGGGAAAAACTGTTTTTT	CASSQVTRRGEKLFF
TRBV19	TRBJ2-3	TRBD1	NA	TGTGCCAGTAGGACCACAGGGGGCGTCTCAGATACGCAGTATTTT	CASRTTGGVSDTQYF
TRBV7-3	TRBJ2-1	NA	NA	TGTGCCAGCAGCTTAACGGGGGGAGACTCCGACACCAATGAGCAGTTCTTC	CASSLTGGDSDTNEQFF
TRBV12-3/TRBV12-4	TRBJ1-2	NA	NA	TGTGCCAGCGTGGGACAACCTCTTAGTGGCTACACCTTC	CASVGQPLSGYTF
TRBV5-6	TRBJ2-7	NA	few	TGTGCCAGCAGCCAAAAGGGGGTGCAGTACTTC	CASSQKGVQYF
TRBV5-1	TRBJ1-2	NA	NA	TGCGCCAGCAGCTTGGCGGTTACAGGGAGAAGTGGCTACACCTTC	CASSLAVTGRSGYTF
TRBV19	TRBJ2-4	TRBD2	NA	TGTGCCAGTACCATGGGGGGGACGGGAGCCAAAAACATTCAGTACTTC	CASTMGGTGAKNIQYF
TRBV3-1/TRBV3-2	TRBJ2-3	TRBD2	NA	TGTGCCAGCAGCCGCTCTGGCGGGAGGATCCCAGATACGCAGTATTTT	CASSRSGGRIPDTQYF
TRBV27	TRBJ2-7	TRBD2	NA	TGTGCCAGCAGTTTAAGGGAGGGAAGAGGAGGGGAGCAGTACTTC	CASSLREGRGGEQYF